The 6 T cell receptor beta chains below all came from one sample that was sequenced in a study of cytomegalovirus exposure and HLA in healthy donors. Generated by immunoSEQ multiplex PCR, the TCRdb table keeps only in-frame clones and is missing some. The sample includes over 250,000 clones, approximately 83% of them seen just once. The sequencing input was PBMCs. These receptors all stem from a woman in her late teens or twenties in good health and CMV-seronegative.

This chain connects TRBV5-1 to TRBJ2-3; 8 nucleotides agree with TRBD2. V shed 3 bases, J shed 6 bases, and the junction held 9 bases outside the gene matches. From germline, CDR1 is SGHRS and CDR2 YFSETQ. The CDR3 contains 15 residues. CDR3 sequence reads: CASSWGASGSDTQYF. The CDR3 nucleotides read TGCGCCAGCAGCTGGGGGGCTAGCGGGTCGGATACGCAGTATTTT.

V is TRBV7-8 and J is TRBJ1-5; weak D call: TRBD1 (6 bases). The CDR3 is 17 amino acids. Germline CDR1 and CDR2: SGHVS and FQNEAQ. Trimming shortened V by 2 bases and J by 3 bases, and 17 bases separated the two germline ends. CDR3 nucleotide sequence: TGTGCCAGCAGCTTATCTTGGAGCAGGGGCTACAATCAGCCCCAGCATTTT. Translated: CASSLSWSRGYNQPQHF. The whole variable domain, remainder taken from reference TRBV7-8 and TRBJ1-5, is GAGVSQSPRYKVAKRGQDVALRCDPISGHVSLFWYQQALGQGPEFLTYFQNEAQLDKSGLPSDRFFAERPEGSVSTLKIQRTQQEDSAVYLCASSLSWSRGYNQPQHFGDGTRLSIL.

The chain has TRBV7-2 and TRBJ2-7, with 9 nucleotides matching TRBD1. Looked up from germline, CDR1 is SGHTA and CDR2 is FQGNSA. The CDR3 sequence is 16 residues long. V dropped 0 bases and J dropped 2; count of bases not matched to a gene: 5. The CDR3 region is CASSLAGTGMPYEQYF. DNA of the CDR3: TGTGCCAGCAGCTTAGCTGGGACAGGGATGCCCTACGAGCAGTACTTC.

The chain has TRBV7-8 and TRBJ2-7; 7 bases agree with TRBD2. Germline CDR1 reads SGHVS; CDR2 reads FQNEAQ. This CDR3 has 15 amino acids. V was clipped by 5 bases and J by 4 bases; unmatched bases: 11. In DNA form, the CDR3 reads TGTGCCAGCAGCCTTTTGGGAGGGAGCAGGTACGAGCAGTACTTC. Its protein is CASSLLGGSRYEQYF.

This clone was picked up a small number of times. The chain employs TRBV25-1 and TRBJ1-2; D gene uncertain. The CDR3 runs 12 residues. Germline CDR1 reads MGHDK; CDR2 reads SYGVNS. Trimming left V 8 bases short and J 4 bases short, with 11 bases between. The CDR3 spells CASQAGGYGYTF. CDR3 coding DNA: TGTGCCAGCCAAGCGGGAGGCTATGGCTACACCTTC.

This sequence joins TRBV10-1 and TRBJ1-4; 10 bases fit TRBD1. J lost 7 bases, V lost 2 bases, and 10 bases had no gene match. The CDR3 totals 17 residues. Germline lookup yields CDR1 WNHNN and CDR2 SYGVQD (reference sequence). The CDR3: CASSERDRGPCGEKLFF. The CDR3 DNA follows: TGCGCCAGCAGTGAGCGAGACAGGGGGCCTTGCGGTGAAAAACTGTTTTTT.